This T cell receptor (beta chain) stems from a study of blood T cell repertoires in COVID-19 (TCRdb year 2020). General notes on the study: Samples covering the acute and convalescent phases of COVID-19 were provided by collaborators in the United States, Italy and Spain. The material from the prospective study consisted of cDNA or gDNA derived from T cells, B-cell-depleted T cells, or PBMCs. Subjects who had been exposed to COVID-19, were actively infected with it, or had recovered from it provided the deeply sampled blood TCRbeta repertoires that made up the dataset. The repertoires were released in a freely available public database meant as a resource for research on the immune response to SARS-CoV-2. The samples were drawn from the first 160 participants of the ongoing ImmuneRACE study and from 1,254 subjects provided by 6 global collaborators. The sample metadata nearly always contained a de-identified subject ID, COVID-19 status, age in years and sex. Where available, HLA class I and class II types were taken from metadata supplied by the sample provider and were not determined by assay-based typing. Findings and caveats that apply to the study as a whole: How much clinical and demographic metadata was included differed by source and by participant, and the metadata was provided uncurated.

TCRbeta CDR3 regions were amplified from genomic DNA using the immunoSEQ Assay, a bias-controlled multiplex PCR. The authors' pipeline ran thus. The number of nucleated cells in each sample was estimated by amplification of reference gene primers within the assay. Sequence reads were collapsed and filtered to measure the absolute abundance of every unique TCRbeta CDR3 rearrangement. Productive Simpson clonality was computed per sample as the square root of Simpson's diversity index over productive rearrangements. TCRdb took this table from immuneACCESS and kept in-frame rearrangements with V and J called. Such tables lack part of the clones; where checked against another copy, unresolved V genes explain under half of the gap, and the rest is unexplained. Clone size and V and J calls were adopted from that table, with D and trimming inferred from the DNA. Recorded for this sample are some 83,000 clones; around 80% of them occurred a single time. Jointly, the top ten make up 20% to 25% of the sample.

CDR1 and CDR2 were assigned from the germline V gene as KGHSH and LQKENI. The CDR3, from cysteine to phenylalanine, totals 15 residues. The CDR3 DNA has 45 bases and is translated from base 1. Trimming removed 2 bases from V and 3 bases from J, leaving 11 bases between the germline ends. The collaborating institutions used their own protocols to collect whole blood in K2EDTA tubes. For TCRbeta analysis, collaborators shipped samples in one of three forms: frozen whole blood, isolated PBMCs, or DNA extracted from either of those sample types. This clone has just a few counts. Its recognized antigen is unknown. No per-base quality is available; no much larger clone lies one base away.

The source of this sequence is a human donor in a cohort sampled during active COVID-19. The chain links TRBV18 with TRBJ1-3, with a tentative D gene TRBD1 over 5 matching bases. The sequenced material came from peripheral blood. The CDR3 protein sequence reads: CASSPGVGVGNTIYF. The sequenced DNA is TGTGCCAGCTCACCAGGCGTAGGGGTTGGAAACACCATATATTTT.